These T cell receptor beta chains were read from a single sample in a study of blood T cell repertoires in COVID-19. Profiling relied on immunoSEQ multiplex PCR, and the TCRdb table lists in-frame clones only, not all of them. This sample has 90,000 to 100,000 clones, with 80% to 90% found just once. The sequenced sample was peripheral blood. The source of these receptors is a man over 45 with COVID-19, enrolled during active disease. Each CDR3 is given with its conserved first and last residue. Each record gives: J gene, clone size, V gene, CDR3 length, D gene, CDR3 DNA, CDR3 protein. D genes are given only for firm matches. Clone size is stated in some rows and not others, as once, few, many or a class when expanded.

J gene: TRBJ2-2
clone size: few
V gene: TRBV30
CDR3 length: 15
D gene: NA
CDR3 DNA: TGTGCCTGGAGTGACGAGAGGTTGGACACCGGGGAGCTGTTTTTT
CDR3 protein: CAWSDERLDTGELFF

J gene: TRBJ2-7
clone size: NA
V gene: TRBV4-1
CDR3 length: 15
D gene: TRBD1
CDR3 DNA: TGCGCCAGCAGCTGGAGCGGACAGGGACCTTACGAGCAGTACTTC
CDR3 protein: CASSWSGQGPYEQYF

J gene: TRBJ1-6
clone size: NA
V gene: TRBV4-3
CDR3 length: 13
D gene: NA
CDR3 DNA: TGCGCCAGCAGCCAAGATCGGGGGTCACCCCTCCACTTT
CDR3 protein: CASSQDRGSPLHF

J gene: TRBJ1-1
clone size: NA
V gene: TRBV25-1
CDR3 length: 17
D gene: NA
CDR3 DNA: TGTGCCAGCAGTGTGAGGGAATACAAGGGATTAGGGACTGAAGCTTTCTTT
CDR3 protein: CASSVREYKGLGTEAFF

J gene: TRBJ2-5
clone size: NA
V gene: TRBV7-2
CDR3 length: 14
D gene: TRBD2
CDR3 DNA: TGTGCCAGCAGCCCGGGGGGGTTATCGGAGACCCAGTACTTC
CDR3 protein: CASSPGGLSETQYF

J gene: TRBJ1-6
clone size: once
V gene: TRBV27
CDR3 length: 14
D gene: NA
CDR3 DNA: TGTGCCAGCAGTTTAATGGGGGCGGATTCACCCCTCCACTTT
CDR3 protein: CASSLMGADSPLHF

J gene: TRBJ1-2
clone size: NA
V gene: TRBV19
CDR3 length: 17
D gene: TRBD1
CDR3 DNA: TGTGCCAGTAGTAGGTCCCGGGACAGGGGGCTTAACTATGGCTACACCTTC
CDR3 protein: CASSRSRDRGLNYGYTF

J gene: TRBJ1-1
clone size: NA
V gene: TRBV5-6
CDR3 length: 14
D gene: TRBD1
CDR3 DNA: TGTGCCAGCAGCTTAGACGACAGGGGGCCTGAAGCTTTCTTT
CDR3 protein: CASSLDDRGPEAFF

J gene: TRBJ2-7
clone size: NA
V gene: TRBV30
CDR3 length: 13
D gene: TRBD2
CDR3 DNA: TGTGCCTGGAGTGGTTCGGGGGGGCTCGAGCAGTACTTC
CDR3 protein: CAWSGSGGLEQYF

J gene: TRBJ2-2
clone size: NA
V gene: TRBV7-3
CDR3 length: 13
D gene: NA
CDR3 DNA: TGTGCCAGCAGCTCTCAGGTCACCGGGGAGCTGTTTTTT
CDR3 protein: CASSSQVTGELFF

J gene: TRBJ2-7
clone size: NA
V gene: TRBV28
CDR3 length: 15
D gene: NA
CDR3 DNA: TGTGCCAGCAGTCACCGGGACTCCCTCTCCTACGAGCAGTACTTC
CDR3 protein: CASSHRDSLSYEQYF

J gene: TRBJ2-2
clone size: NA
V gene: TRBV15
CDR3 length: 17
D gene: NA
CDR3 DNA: TGTGCCACCAGCAGAGTTTGGGGTCAGGGGTTGACCGGGGAGCTGTTTTTT
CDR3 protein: CATSRVWGQGLTGELFF

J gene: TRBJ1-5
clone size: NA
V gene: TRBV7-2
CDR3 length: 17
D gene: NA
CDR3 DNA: TGTGCCAGCAGCCCGAGGCCCTCAGGGTATAGCAATCAGCCCCAGCATTTT
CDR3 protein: CASSPRPSGYSNQPQHF

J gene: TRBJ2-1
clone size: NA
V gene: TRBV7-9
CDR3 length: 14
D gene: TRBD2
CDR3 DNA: TGTGCCAGCAGCCTAGAAGCGGGGGGGAATGAGCAGTTCTTC
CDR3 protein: CASSLEAGGNEQFF

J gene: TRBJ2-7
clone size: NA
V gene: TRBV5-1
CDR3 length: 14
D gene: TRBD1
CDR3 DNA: TGCGCCAGCAGCTTCGGGACAGGGGGTCTCGAGCAGTACTTC
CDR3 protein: CASSFGTGGLEQYF

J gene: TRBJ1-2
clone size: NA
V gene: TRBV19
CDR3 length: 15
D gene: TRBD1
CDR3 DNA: TGTGCCAGTAGTCCTCCGGGACAGGAGAACTATGGCTACACCTTC
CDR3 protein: CASSPPGQENYGYTF

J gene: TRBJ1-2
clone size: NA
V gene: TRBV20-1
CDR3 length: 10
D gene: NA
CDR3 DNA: TGCAGTGCTAACCAGAATGGCTACACCTTC
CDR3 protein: CSANQNGYTF

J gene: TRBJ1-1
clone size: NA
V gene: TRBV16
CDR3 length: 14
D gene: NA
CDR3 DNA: TGTGCCAGCAGACGTCGGGGGGGGCTCGCTGAAGCTTTCTTT
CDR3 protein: CASRRRGGLAEAFF

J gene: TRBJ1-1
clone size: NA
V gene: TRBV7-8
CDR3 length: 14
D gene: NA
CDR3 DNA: TGTGCCAGCAGCATCCTAAGCGGTGGGACTGAAGCTTTCTTT
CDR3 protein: CASSILSGGTEAFF

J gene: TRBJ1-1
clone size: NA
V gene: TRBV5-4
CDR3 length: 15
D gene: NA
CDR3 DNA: TGTGCCAGCAGCTTCCCGCCCGCAGGGGCGCCTGAAGCTTTCTTT
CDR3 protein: CASSFPPAGAPEAFF

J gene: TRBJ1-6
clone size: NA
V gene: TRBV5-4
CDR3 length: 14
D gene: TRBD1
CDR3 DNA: TGTGCCAGCAGCTTACAGGGGTATAATTCACCCCTCCACTTT
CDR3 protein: CASSLQGYNSPLHF

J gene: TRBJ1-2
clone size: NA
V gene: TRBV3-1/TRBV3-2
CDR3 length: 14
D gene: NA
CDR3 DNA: TGTGCCAGCAGCCAAGGGCCAGGGAACTATGGCTACACCTTC
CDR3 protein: CASSQGPGNYGYTF

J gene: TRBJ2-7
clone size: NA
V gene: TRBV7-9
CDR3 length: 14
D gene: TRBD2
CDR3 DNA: TGTGCCAGCAGCTTGGGACTAGGGAACTACGAGCAGTACTTC
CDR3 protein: CASSLGLGNYEQYF

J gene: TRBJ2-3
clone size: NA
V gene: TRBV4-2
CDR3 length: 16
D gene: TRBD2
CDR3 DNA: TGTGCCAGCAGCCCCGTGGCGGGGGGGGGCACAGATACGCAGTATTTT
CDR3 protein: CASSPVAGGGTDTQYF

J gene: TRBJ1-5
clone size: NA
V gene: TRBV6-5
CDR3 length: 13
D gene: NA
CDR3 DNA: TGTGCCAGCAGTCGCGGGGGTGGCCAGCCCCAGCATTTT
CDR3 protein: CASSRGGGQPQHF

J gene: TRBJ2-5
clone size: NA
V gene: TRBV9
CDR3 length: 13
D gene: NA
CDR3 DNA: TGTGCCAGCAGCGCGGGACACCCAGAGACCCAGTACTTC
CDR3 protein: CASSAGHPETQYF

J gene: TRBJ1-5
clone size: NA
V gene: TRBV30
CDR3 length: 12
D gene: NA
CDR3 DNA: TGTGCCTGGAGTGGGGGGCCTCAGCCCCAGCATTTT
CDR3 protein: CAWSGGPQPQHF

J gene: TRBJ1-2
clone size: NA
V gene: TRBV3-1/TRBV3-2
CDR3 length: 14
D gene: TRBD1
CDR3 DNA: TGTGCCAGCAGCCATCTTCAGGGGGCCTATGGCTACACCTTC
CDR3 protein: CASSHLQGAYGYTF

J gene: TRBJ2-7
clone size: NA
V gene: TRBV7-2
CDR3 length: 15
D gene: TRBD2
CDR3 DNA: TGTGCCAGCAGCCCCCTAGCGGGGGGGCTGGGTGAGCAGTACTTC
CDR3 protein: CASSPLAGGLGEQYF

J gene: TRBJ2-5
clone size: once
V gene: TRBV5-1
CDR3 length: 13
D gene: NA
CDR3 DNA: TGCGCCAGCAGCTTGGGGACAGAAGAGACCCAGTACTTC
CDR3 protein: CASSLGTEETQYF

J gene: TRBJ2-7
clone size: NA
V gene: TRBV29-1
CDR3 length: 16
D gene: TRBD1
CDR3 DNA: TGCAGCGTTGAAGCCTACCGCCGGGACAGAGCCTACGAGCAGTACTTC
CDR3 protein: CSVEAYRRDRAYEQYF

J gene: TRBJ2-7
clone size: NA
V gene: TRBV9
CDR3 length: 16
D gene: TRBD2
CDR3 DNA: TGTGCCAGCAGCGTAGCTTCCAGCGGGGGGGTGTACGAGCAGTACTTC
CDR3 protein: CASSVASSGGVYEQYF

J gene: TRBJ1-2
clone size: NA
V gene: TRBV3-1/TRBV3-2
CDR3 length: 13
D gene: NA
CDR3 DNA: TGTGCCAGCAGCTCCCGACAGGCCGACGGCTACACCTTC
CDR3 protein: CASSSRQADGYTF

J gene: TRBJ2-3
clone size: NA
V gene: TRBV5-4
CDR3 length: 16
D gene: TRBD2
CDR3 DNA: TGTGCCAGCAGCACAGGGACTAGCGGGGGGGTCGGTACGCAGTATTTT
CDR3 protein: CASSTGTSGGVGTQYF

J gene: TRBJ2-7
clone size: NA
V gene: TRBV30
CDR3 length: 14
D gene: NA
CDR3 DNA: TGTGCCTGGAGTGTAGGGCAGTATAGGGGGGAGCAGTACTTC
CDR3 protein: CAWSVGQYRGEQYF

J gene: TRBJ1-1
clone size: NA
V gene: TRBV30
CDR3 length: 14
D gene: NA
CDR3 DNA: TGTGCCCTAACGAGGGGAGCCGGAGGGACTGAAGCTTTCTTT
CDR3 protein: CALTRGAGGTEAFF

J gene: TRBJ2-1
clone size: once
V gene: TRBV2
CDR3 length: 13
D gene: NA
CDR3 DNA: TGTGCCAGCAGTGATGGGGCTTATAATGAGCAGTTCTTC
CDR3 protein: CASSDGAYNEQFF

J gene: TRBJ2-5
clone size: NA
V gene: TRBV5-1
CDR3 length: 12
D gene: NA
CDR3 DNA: TGCGCCAGCAGAGCTTACCAAGAGACCCAGTACTTC
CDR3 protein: CASRAYQETQYF

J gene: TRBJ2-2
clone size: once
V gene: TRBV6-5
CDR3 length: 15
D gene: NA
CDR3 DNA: TGTGCCAGCAATGGGGGCCGGAAACCGACCGGGGAGCTGTTTTTT
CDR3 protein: CASNGGRKPTGELFF

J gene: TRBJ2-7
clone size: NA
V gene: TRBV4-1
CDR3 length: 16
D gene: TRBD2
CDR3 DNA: TGCGCCAGCAGCCAAGATTTTAGCGGGCGCCCCTACGAGCAGTACTTC
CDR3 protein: CASSQDFSGRPYEQYF

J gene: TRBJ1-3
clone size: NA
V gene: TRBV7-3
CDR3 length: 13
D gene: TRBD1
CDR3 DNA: TGTGCCAGCAGCACCAGACAGGGTGACACCATATATTTT
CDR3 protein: CASSTRQGDTIYF

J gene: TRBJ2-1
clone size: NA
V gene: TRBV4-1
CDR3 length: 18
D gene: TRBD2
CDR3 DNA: TGCGCCAGCAGCCAAGGAGTTAGCGGGGGATCATCCTACAATGAGCAGTTCTTC
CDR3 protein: CASSQGVSGGSSYNEQFF

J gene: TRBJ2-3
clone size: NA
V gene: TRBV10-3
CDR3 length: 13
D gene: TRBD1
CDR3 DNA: TGTGCCATCACCGACAGGGTTGAAGATACGCAGTATTTT
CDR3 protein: CAITDRVEDTQYF

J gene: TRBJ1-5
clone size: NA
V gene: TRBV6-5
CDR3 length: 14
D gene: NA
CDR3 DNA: TGTGCCAGCAGTTACTCACAGGTCAATCAGCCCCAGCATTTT
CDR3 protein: CASSYSQVNQPQHF

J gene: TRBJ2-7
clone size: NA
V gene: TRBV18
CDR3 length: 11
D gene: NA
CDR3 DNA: TGTGCCAGCTCATTCAGGGACGAGCAGTACTTC
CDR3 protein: CASSFRDEQYF

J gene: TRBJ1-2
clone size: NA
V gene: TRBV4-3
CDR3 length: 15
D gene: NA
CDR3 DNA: TGCGCCAGCAGCCAAGATCTGGGGGCTCCTTATGGCTACACCTTC
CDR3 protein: CASSQDLGAPYGYTF

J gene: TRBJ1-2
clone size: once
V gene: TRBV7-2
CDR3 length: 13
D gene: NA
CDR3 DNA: TGTGCCAGCAGCTTAGTACAGGGACATGGCTACACCTTC
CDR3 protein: CASSLVQGHGYTF

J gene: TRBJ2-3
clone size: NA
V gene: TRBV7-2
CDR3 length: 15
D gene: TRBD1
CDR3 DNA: TGTGCCAGCAGCCGGACAGGGGGGGGCACAGATACGCAGTATTTT
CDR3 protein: CASSRTGGGTDTQYF

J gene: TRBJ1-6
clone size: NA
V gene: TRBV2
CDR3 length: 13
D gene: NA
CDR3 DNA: TGTGCCAGCAGTCCCCAGATTAATTCACCCCTCCACTTT
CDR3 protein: CASSPQINSPLHF

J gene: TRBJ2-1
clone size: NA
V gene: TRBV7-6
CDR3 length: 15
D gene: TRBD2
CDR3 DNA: TGTGCCAGCAGCACCCAGCGGGGGGGCTACAATGAGCAGTTCTTC
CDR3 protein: CASSTQRGGYNEQFF

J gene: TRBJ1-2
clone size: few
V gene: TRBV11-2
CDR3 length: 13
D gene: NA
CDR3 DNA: TGTGCCAGCAGCTTAGGCACGGGTAATGGCTACACCTTC
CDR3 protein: CASSLGTGNGYTF

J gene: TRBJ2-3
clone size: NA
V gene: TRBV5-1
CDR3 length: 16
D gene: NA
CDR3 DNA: TGCGCCAGCAGCTTGGATGCGGGCAGTAGCACAGATACGCAGTATTTT
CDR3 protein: CASSLDAGSSTDTQYF

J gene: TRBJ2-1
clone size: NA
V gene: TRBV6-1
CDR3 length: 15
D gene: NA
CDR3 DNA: TGTGCCAGCAGTGAATCAGTCAGGGTGTCGGATGAGCAGTTCTTC
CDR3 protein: CASSESVRVSDEQFF

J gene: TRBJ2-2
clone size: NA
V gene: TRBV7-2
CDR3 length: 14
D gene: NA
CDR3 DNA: TGTGCCAGCAGCTTTTCCGAGATCACCGGGGAGCTGTTTTTT
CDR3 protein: CASSFSEITGELFF

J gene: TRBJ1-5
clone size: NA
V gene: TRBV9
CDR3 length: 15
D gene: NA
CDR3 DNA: TGTGCCAGCAGTGCCGGGGCAGGGGAAAATCAGCCCCAGCATTTT
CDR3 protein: CASSAGAGENQPQHF

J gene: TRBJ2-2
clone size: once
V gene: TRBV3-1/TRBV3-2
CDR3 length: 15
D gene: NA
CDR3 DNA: TGTGCCAGCAGACCCACGACAGGGAGGCCCGGGGAGCTGTTTTTT
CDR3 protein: CASRPTTGRPGELFF

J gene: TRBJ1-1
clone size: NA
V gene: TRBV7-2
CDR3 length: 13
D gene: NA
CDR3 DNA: TGTGCCAGCAGCTTCGGGGAATACACTGAAGCTTTCTTT
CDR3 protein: CASSFGEYTEAFF

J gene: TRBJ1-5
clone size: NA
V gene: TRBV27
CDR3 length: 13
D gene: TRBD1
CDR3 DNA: TGTGCCAGCAGCAGGGGGAGCAATCAGCCCCAGCATTTT
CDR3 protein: CASSRGSNQPQHF